A selection of T cell receptor beta chains follows, all from one sample in a study of brain T cells in children with intractable seizures. Generated by immunoSEQ multiplex PCR, the TCRdb table keeps only in-frame clones and is missing some. The sample lists 300,000 to 400,000 clones, 93% occurring once. This material consisted of peripheral blood, taken roughly 5 months after surgery. Source of these receptors: a boy younger than two with tuberous sclerosis and intractable seizures. Both conserved end residues are part of each CDR3.

V	J	CDR3
TRBV11-3	TRBJ2-7	CASSYDRTYEQYF
TRBV30	TRBJ1-4	CAWSKRQKEKLFF
TRBV7-7	TRBJ2-3	CASSLGLAGTDTQYF
TRBV7-9	TRBJ2-2	CASSLDLATGELFF
TRBV3-1/TRBV3-2	TRBJ2-5	CASSHPGTSGPETQYF
TRBV7-3	TRBJ2-1	CASSLNRLAGGNEQFF
TRBV29-1	TRBJ2-3	CSVLHVPGLAADTQYF
TRBV9	TRBJ2-1	CASSVEELYNEQFF
TRBV12-3/TRBV12-4	TRBJ1-2	CASSLAGGSYTF
TRBV5-5	TRBJ1-1	CASSSGTGGVTEAFF
TRBV30	TRBJ2-1	CACLSGLRVYNEQFF
TRBV5-4	TRBJ1-2	CASSRWTDFYGYTF
TRBV27	TRBJ2-5	CASSHLAEAGETQYF
TRBV2	TRBJ2-7	CAQITTGSYEQYF
TRBV7-2	TRBJ2-1	CASIPWREGEQFF
TRBV27	TRBJ1-2	CASSTAWRDYGYTF
TRBV5-6	TRBJ1-2	CASSLGHHPHGYTF
TRBV18	TRBJ1-1	CASSPPGSMNTEAFF
TRBV7-2	TRBJ1-1	CASSLSGEGTEAFF
TRBV6-5	TRBJ1-1	CASSQRQRNTEAFF
TRBV3-1/TRBV3-2	TRBJ2-5	CASSQGLAGGQETQYF
TRBV7-9	TRBJ1-1	CASRRGNTEAFF
TRBV3-1/TRBV3-2	TRBJ2-3	CASSLDRGTSGSDTQYF
TRBV6-1	TRBJ1-3	CASSEGVSLVGYSGNTIYF
TRBV27	TRBJ2-2	CASSLAVRDRGRTGELFF
TRBV27	TRBJ1-2	CASSLSSQGQGGYTF
TRBV5-1	TRBJ2-1	CASSLETSDGEQFF
TRBV14	TRBJ1-2	CASSQGQNYGYTF
TRBV6-5	TRBJ1-2	CATEPGQTFYGYTF
TRBV25-1	TRBJ2-7	CASSEAGSLYEQYF
TRBV12-3/TRBV12-4	TRBJ1-2	CASRKRTDGYTF